This TCR beta chain was sequenced in a study of T cells in Graves' hyperthyroidism and ophthalmopathy. Uncontrolled infection, other autoimmune disease, pregnancy or lactation barred patients from enrollment. The TCR beta CDR3 regions underwent amplification using RNA transcripts as the source. An initial round of RT-PCR targeting the TCR CDR3 relied on the HTBI primer set. MiXCR was run by TCRdb on the multiplex PCR reads, yielding one entry per CDR3 protein. The data hold about 620,000 distinct CDR3 sequences, with around 15% observed a single time. The CDR3 covers 12 residues. Trimming cost V 6 bases and J 8 bases, with 11 bases left between them. CDR1 and CDR2 from the germline V gene are MNHEY and SVGAGI.

Material: blood. This clonotype was obtained from a woman aged 25 to 39 with Graves' hyperthyroidism. The chain joins TRBV6-5 to TRBJ1-3, with D possibly matching TRBD1 (5 bases). DNA of the CDR3: TGTGCCAGCAGGGGCCGAGGGGACACCATATATTTT. Protein product: CASRGRGDTIYF.